These 8 T cell receptor beta chains were all obtained from the same sample, sequenced in a study of blood T cell repertoires in COVID-19. Sequencing used immunoSEQ multiplex PCR; TCRdb keeps in-frame clones, though not all of them. The sample holds more than 250,000 clones, approximately 88% seen once. Sequences were obtained from peripheral blood. Receptors were obtained from a young man who had recovered from COVID-19.

The chain carries TRBV19 and TRBJ1-2; D gene ambiguous. V was pared by 3 bases and J by 8 bases, with 7 bases between. The CDR3 is 11 amino acids. Per the germline V gene, CDR1 is LNHDA and CDR2 is SQIVND (reference sequence). The CDR3 reads CASSIGWGYTF. The CDR3 nucleotides are TGTGCCAGTAGTATCGGTTGGGGCTACACCTTC.

The chain is built from TRBV19 and TRBJ2-5, with a tentative D call TRBD2 (6 bases). The V gene lost 5 bases and the J gene lost 3 bases, with 16 bases spanning the gap. CDR3 length equals 15 residues. Germline V gives CDR1 LNHDA, CDR2 SQIVND (reference sequence). CDR3 sequence (DNA): TGTGCCAGTAGTCTGCTCCTCGGCGGGGAAGAGACCCAGTACTTC. It encodes CASSLLLGGEETQYF.

The chain is built from TRBV19 and TRBJ2-1; 9 positions match TRBD2. CDR1 is LNHDA, CDR2 SQIVND, per germline (reference sequence). This CDR3 contains 15 residues. Trimming removed 3 bases from V and 7 bases from J; junction bases left unmatched: 7. CDR3 residues: CASSMAGGTRNEQFF. DNA of the CDR3: TGTGCCAGTAGTATGGCGGGGGGGACGAGGAATGAGCAGTTCTTC.

V is TRBV27 and J is TRBJ2-7, with a possible D match to TRBD2 (6 bases). The germline V and J ends were trimmed by 9 bases and 3 bases, with 15 bases remaining between them. The CDR3 is 13 amino acids. Germline-derived CDR1 and CDR2 are MNHEY and SMNVEV (reference sequence). The CDR3 is CARKGPGDYEQYF. The CDR3, as DNA: TGTGCCAGGAAGGGACCGGGAGACTACGAGCAGTACTTC.

The CDR3 DNA reads TGTGCCAGCAGTTCGGACTACCCGGGGGACTACGAGCAGTACTTC. Translation gives CASSSDYPGDYEQYF. The chain carries TRBV27 and TRBJ2-7; maybe TRBD2 (6 bases). Germline CDR1 MNHEY, CDR2 SMNVEV (reference sequence). Trimming stripped 4 bases from V and 3 bases from J, with 16 bases between. The CDR3 totals 15 residues.

The genes are TRBV29-1 and TRBJ2-5; tentatively, D is TRBD2 (6 bases). The germline gives CDR1 SQVTM, CDR2 ANQGSEA. The CDR3 is made up of 14 amino acids. Trimming cost V 6 bases and J 4 bases, with 18 bases left between them. CDR3 residues: CSVARGTGRETQYF. The CDR3 DNA is TGCAGCGTGGCCCGCGGGACCGGGAGAGAGACCCAGTACTTC.

The chain uses TRBV6-5 and TRBJ2-7; D ambiguous. Germline V CDR1 and CDR2: MNHEY, SVGAGI. Trimming shortened V by 5 bases and J by 3 bases, and 11 bases separated the two germline ends. This CDR3 contains 13 residues. The CDR3 nucleotides read TGTGCCAGCAGTCTACGTACCGACTACGAGCAGTACTTC. It translates to CASSLRTDYEQYF.

The CDR3 loop reads CASSYSSGEYNEQFF. The CDR3 DNA sequence: TGTGCCAGCAGTTACTCTAGCGGGGAGTACAATGAGCAGTTCTTC. This chain joins TRBV6-5 and TRBJ2-1; 8 bases agree with TRBD2. Germline assignment: CDR1 MNHEY and CDR2 SVGAGI. The trim removed 0 bases at V and 4 bases at J, leaving 2 bases unmatched. This CDR3 has 15 amino acids.